This entry lists 29 T cell receptor beta chains sequenced from one sample in a study of blood T cell repertoires in COVID-19. Profiled with immunoSEQ multiplex PCR; TCRdb holds only in-frame clones, not every one. The data contain 250,000 to 300,000 clones, around 86% of them seen just once; the ten biggest clones take up around 3%. Sequences were obtained from peripheral blood. The receptors were sampled from a woman aged 25-40 years with active or convalescent COVID-19.

The genes are TRBV3-1 (or the pseudogene TRBV3-2) and TRBJ1-4, with 9 bases that match TRBD1. Germline V lookup: CDR1 LGHDT, CDR2 YNNKEL (reference sequence). V was clipped by 1 base and J by 9 bases; unmatched bases: 6. CDR3 length equals 15 residues. The CDR3 DNA sequence: TGTGCCAGCAGCCAAGTTGGGACAGGGAGGAAAAAACTGTTTTTT. This gives the protein CASSQVGTGRKKLFF.

CDR3 protein: CASSFKGYFSYEQYF. Written as DNA, the CDR3 is TGTGCCAGCAGTTTCAAGGGGTATTTCTCCTACGAGCAGTACTTC. The V call is TRBV27, the J call TRBJ2-7; possibly TRBD1 for D (5 bases). V lost 3 bases and J 0 bases, leaving 12 bases between the germline ends. Germline CDR1 and CDR2: MNHEY and SMNVEV (reference sequence). CDR3 length: 15 residues.

J is TRBJ2-1 and V is TRBV7-6; no firm D call. This CDR3 is built from 15 residues. V was cut by 1 base and J by 2 bases, with 9 bases left in between. Germline V lookup: CDR1 SGHVS, CDR2 FNYEAQ. The CDR3 DNA reads as TGTGCCAGCAGCTTAGATAGTTCACCCTACAATGAGCAGTTCTTC. Amino acid sequence: CASSLDSSPYNEQFF.

The chain links TRBV5-1 to TRBJ2-1; 16 bases match TRBD2. Germline CDR1 SGHRS, CDR2 YFSETQ. The V gene end was trimmed by 7 bases and the J gene end by 7 bases; junction bases not matched to a gene: 8. This CDR3 comprises 16 residues. The DNA for the CDR3 is TGCGCCAGCGGAACCGGGACTAGCGGGGGGGCAAATGAGCAGTTCTTC. Protein sequence: CASGTGTSGGANEQFF.

The rearrangement uses TRBV19 and TRBJ1-6; the match to TRBD1 covers 7 bases. Losses at the gene ends were 4 bases for V and 9 bases for J; bases not matched to a gene: 15. Germline V gene lookup returns CDR1 LNHDA and CDR2 SQIVND (reference sequence). The CDR3 runs to 17 residues. The CDR3 here is CASSKPKIRDRPSPLHF. CDR3 nucleotides: TGTGCCAGTAGTAAACCCAAAATAAGGGACAGACCTTCACCCCTCCACTTT. Variable domain in full (rest from reference TRBV19 and TRBJ1-6): DGGITQSPKYLFRKEGQNVTLSCEQNLNHDAMYWYRQDPGQGLRLIYYSQIVNDFQKGDIAEGYSVSREKKESFPLTVTSAQKNPTAFYLCASSKPKIRDRPSPLHFGNGTRLTVT.

J is TRBJ2-1 and V is TRBV5-1; 15 bases map to TRBD2. CDR3 size: 17 residues. Germline trimming cut 4 bases from V and 4 bases from J; bases unmatched to any gene: 6. Germline assignment: CDR1 SGHRS and CDR2 YFSETQ. CDR3 in DNA: TGCGCCAGCAGCCCGGGACTAGCGGGGGGCTTATACAATGAGCAGTTCTTC. It yields the protein CASSPGLAGGLYNEQFF.

The V gene is TRBV5-5, the J gene TRBJ1-4; weak D call: TRBD1 (5 bases). The length of the CDR3 is 14 residues. The germline V and J ends were trimmed by 3 bases and 0 bases, with 6 bases remaining between them. Germline values: CDR1 SGHKS, CDR2 YYEKEE (reference sequence). CDR3 loop: CASSWGATNEKLFF. In nucleotides, the CDR3 is TGTGCCAGCAGCTGGGGGGCAACTAATGAAAAACTGTTTTTT.

The chain has TRBV14 and TRBJ1-6; D is perhaps TRBD1 (6 bases). Germline V lookup: CDR1 SGHDN, CDR2 FVKESK. The CDR3 contains 13 residues. Trimming stripped 5 bases from V and 10 bases from J, with 12 bases between. CDR3 loop: CASSTRTESPLHF. The CDR3 coding sequence is TGTGCCAGCAGCACTCGGACAGAATCACCCCTCCACTTT. The full variable domain, rest sourced from reference TRBV14 and TRBJ1-6, is EAGVTQFPSHSVIEKGQTVTLRCDPISGHDNLYWYRRVMGKEIKFLLHFVKESKQDESGMPNNRFLAERTGGTYSTLKVQPAELEDSGVYFCASSTRTESPLHFGNGTRLTVT.

The chain combines TRBV11-2 with TRBJ2-3; D is possibly TRBD1 (6 bases). Trimming shortened V by 2 bases and J by 3 bases, and 21 bases separated the two germline ends. From germline, CDR1 is SGHAT and CDR2 FQNNGV. The CDR3 runs 18 residues. The CDR3, as DNA: TGTGCCAGCAGCTTACCCATTACGGGCAGGGGTGGAACAGATACGCAGTATTTT. Translation gives CASSLPITGRGGTDTQYF.

The chain employs TRBV6-2 or TRBV6-3 and TRBJ1-2, with TRBD1 as a possible D gene (5 bases). V was pared by 5 bases and J by 4 bases, with 14 bases between. This CDR3 region has 14 residues. Per germline, CDR1 MNHEY and CDR2 SVGEGT. The CDR3 sequence is CASSMAGDSYGYTF. The CDR3 coding sequence is TGTGCCAGCAGTATGGCGGGGGACTCCTATGGCTACACCTTC.

This chain uses TRBV18 with TRBJ2-2; 12 bases agree with TRBD2. The CDR3 is made up of 19 amino acids. Germline V gene data show CDR1 as KGHSH and CDR2 as LQKENI. V dropped 5 bases and J dropped 0; count of bases not matched to a gene: 10. The CDR3 here is CASSIRGLAGRANTGELFF. CDR3 nucleotides: TGTGCCAGCTCAATTAGGGGACTAGCGGGCCGCGCGAACACCGGGGAGCTGTTTTTT.

The count of this clone is one. The chain couples TRBV4-1 to TRBJ2-3; possible D gene TRBD2, 7 bases. The V and J ends lost 1 base and 3 bases respectively, with 11 bases between them. Germline V gene data show CDR1 as MGHRA and CDR2 as YSYEKL. The CDR3 is 15 amino acids. CDR3 loop: CASSQGRGGTDTQYF. The CDR3 nucleotides read TGCGCCAGCAGCCAAGGGAGGGGGGGAACAGATACGCAGTATTTT.

The chain couples TRBV11-1 to TRBJ1-2, with a weak D call TRBD1 (6 bases). The CDR3 spans 13 residues. In germline, CDR1 is SGHAT, CDR2 FQDESV (reference sequence). Trimming took off 4 bases at V and 2 bases at J, with 8 bases between the two ends. The CDR3 protein is CASSSGQNYGYTF. As DNA, the CDR3 is TGTGCCAGCAGCTCCGGACAGAACTATGGCTACACCTTC.

This chain links TRBV28 with TRBJ1-5; TRBD1 might be the D (5 bases). Germline CDR1 MDHEN, CDR2 SYDVKM. CDR3 size: 16 residues. V shed 1 base and J shed 1 base, with 11 bases lying between them. The CDR3 nucleotides are TGTGCCAGCAGTTTATACCCCCGACAGAGCAATCAGCCCCAGCATTTT. Translating gives CASSLYPRQSNQPQHF. The complete variable domain, with remaining parts taken from reference TRBV28 and TRBJ1-5, reads DVKVTQSSRYLVKRTGEKVFLECVQDMDHENMFWYRQDPGLGLRLIYFSYDVKMKEKGDIPEGYSVSREKKERFSLILESASTNQTSMYLCASSLYPRQSNQPQHFGDGTRLSIL.

This clone was recorded only once. The gene calls are TRBV5-1 and TRBJ2-5; 10 nucleotides match TRBD2. This CDR3 is 15 amino acids long. V lost 6 bases and J lost 7; bases outside the gene matches: 12. Germline CDR1 is SGHRS and CDR2 is YFSETQ. CDR3 protein: CASKWTSGPSGTQYF. DNA for the CDR3: TGCGCCAGCAAATGGACTAGCGGACCCTCGGGGACCCAGTACTTC.

This clone was recorded a few times. The chain recombines TRBV5-4 with TRBJ1-5, with D uncertain. CDR1 and CDR2 from the germline V gene are SGHNT and YYREEE (reference sequence). The CDR3 is 12 amino acids. Trimming took 3 bases from V and 5 from J, leaving 6 bases between them. For the CDR3, the DNA is TGTGCCAGCAGCTCCCGAGATCAGCCCCAGCATTTT. It is translated as CASSSRDQPQHF.

Concerning this clone: Distinct nucleotide sequences in the sample also encode this CDR3. The chain couples TRBV9 to TRBJ2-3; D gene unclear. Germline CDR1 SGDLS, CDR2 YYNGEE. The CDR3 consists of 14 residues. V gave up 0 bases and J gave up 1 base, with 6 bases separating them. CDR3 nucleotides: TGTGCCAGCAGCGTAGCTACTGGCACAGATACGCAGTATTTT. Its protein is CASSVATGTDTQYF.

The chain combines TRBV12-3 or TRBV12-4 with TRBJ1-6, with D tentatively TRBD1 (6 bases). The CDR3 runs 13 residues. Trimming took off 2 bases at V and 14 bases at J, with 13 bases between the two ends. CDR3 amino acids: CASSLRTADTLHF. In DNA, the CDR3 is TGTGCCAGCAGTTTAAGGACAGCGGACACCCTCCACTTT.

Of note for this clone: Different DNA sequences within this sample yield the same CDR3. The gene calls are TRBV29-1 and TRBJ2-3, with TRBD1 matching 7 bases. V trimming: 6 bases; J trimming: 3 bases; junction bases outside the gene matches: 6. From germline, CDR1 is SQVTM and CDR2 ANQGSEA. The CDR3 totals 13 residues. The CDR3 nucleotides read TGCAGCGTGGACCGACAGGGTACAGATACGCAGTATTTT. Translation gives CSVDRQGTDTQYF.

This CDR3 is CASSGGRNEQFF. CDR3 nucleotide sequence: TGTGCCAGCAGCGGGGGGAGGAATGAGCAGTTCTTC. The V and J genes are TRBV28 and TRBJ2-1; 7 nucleotides align to TRBD2. With V trimmed by 6 bases and J by 7 bases, 3 bases remained unmatched. In germline, CDR1 is MDHEN, CDR2 SYDVKM. The CDR3 consists of 12 residues.

The rearrangement links TRBV7-2 to TRBJ2-7, with D possibly TRBD2 on 6 matching bases. The CDR3 extends over 13 amino acids. The V gene lost 3 bases and the J gene lost 4 bases, with 10 bases spanning the gap. In germline, CDR1 is SGHTA, CDR2 FQGNSA. CDR3 amino acids: CASSFRGGYEQYF. CDR3 DNA: TGTGCCAGCAGCTTCCGAGGAGGGTACGAGCAGTACTTC.

The chain employs TRBV4-2 and TRBJ1-2, with 8 bases aligning to TRBD1. The length of the CDR3 is 16 residues. Unmatched junction bases numbered 3, after V lost 0 bases and J lost 0 bases. The germline V gene has CDR1 LGHNA and CDR2 YNFKEQ. The CDR3 region is CASSQEGDRSNYGYTF. The CDR3 nucleotides are TGTGCCAGCAGCCAAGAGGGGGACAGGTCTAACTATGGCTACACCTTC.

V usage is TRBV6-2 or TRBV6-3 and J usage is TRBJ2-7, with D perhaps matching TRBD1 (7 bases). Germline values: CDR1 MNHEY, CDR2 SVGEGT. The V and J ends lost 2 bases and 7 bases respectively, with 12 bases between them. This CDR3 is 13 amino acids long. CDR3 region: CASSYAPGGEQYF. The DNA for the CDR3 is TGTGCCAGCAGTTACGCACCAGGGGGGGAGCAGTACTTC.

V and J are TRBV18 and TRBJ1-2; tentatively, D is TRBD1 (5 bases). Germline assignment: CDR1 KGHSH and CDR2 LQKENI. The CDR3 extends over 13 amino acids. V lost 3 bases and J 8 bases, leaving 13 bases between the germline ends. The CDR3 loop reads CASSPIGARGYTF. The CDR3, as DNA: TGTGCCAGCTCACCTATTGGGGCTCGGGGCTACACCTTC. Looking up the rest from reference TRBV18 and TRBJ1-2 gives the full variable domain: NAGVMQNPRHLVRRRGQEARLRCSPMKGHSHVYWYRQLPEEGLKFMVYLQKENIIDESGMPKERFSAEFPKEGPSILRIQQVVRGDSAAYFCASSPIGARGYTFGSGTRLTVV.

The genes are TRBV10-2 and TRBJ2-1, with 10 bases identical to TRBD2. The V gene's germline CDR1 is WSHSY and CDR2 SAAADI. This CDR3 region has 14 residues. J was trimmed by 2 bases and V by 8 bases; bases with no gene match: 3. The CDR3 nucleotides are TGCGCCAGCTTCAGCGGGGGGGCCTACAATGAGCAGTTCTTC. As protein: CASFSGGAYNEQFF.

V and J are TRBV10-1 and TRBJ2-7, with D uncertain. This CDR3 has 16 amino acids. Trimming stripped 8 bases from V and 0 bases from J, with 20 bases between. Germline CDR1 WNHNN, CDR2 SYGVQD (reference sequence). CDR3 coding DNA: TGCGCCAGCCGCCAACGTGGTACTCCCATCTCCTACGAGCAGTACTTC. It codes for CASRQRGTPISYEQYF.

This clone was detected only once. This chain joins TRBV6-4 and TRBJ1-2; TRBD1 agrees at 8 bases. Germline V gene lookup returns CDR1 MRHNA and CDR2 SNTAGT. The CDR3 is 15 amino acids. V was clipped by 5 bases and J by 5 bases; unmatched bases: 10. This chain's CDR3 is CASSQSDRGTYGYTF. Written as DNA, the CDR3 is TGTGCCAGCAGTCAATCTGACAGGGGTACTTATGGCTACACCTTC.

The chain combines TRBV6-6 with TRBJ2-5; maybe TRBD1 (6 bases). V shed 4 bases and J shed 0 bases, with 12 bases lying between them. The germline V gene encodes CDR1 MNHNY and CDR2 SVGAGI (reference sequence). The CDR3 is 15 amino acids. CDR3 in DNA: TGTGCCAGCAGTTCCAACCGGGACAACCAAGAGACCCAGTACTTC. The encoded protein is CASSSNRDNQETQYF.

The CDR3, as DNA: TGTGCCTGGAGTAGTGGGGGGGGCGAGGGCTACACCTTC. This sequence encodes CAWSSGGGEGYTF. V and J are TRBV30 and TRBJ1-2, with D tentatively TRBD1 (6 bases). The CDR3 covers 13 residues. The V gene lost 2 bases and the J gene lost 8 bases, with 15 bases spanning the gap. Germline V gives CDR1 GTSNPN, CDR2 SVGIG (reference sequence).